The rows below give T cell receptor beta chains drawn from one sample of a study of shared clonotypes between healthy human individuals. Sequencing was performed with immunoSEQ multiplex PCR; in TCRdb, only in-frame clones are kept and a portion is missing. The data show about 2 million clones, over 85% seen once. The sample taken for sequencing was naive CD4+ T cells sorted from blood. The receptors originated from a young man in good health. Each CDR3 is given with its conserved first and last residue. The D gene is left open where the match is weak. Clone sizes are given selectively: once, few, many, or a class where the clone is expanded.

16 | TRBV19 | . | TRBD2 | CASSTGVGLAGYEQYF
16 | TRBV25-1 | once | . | CASSGLWEKVCNEQFF
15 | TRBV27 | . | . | CASSSDIPSYNEQFF
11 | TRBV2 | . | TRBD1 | CASRQGDGYTF
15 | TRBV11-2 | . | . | CASSLDWGGSYEQYF
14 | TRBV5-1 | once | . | CASSLTDTIYEQYF
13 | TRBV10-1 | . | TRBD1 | CASRGQGASPLHF
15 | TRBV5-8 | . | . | CASSLVQGRRDEQFF
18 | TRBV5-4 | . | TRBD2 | CASSLGLAGGPNTGELFF
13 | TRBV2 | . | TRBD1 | CASRRDSPYGYTF
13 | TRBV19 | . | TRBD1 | CASRRTGNTEAFF
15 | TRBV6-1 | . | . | CASSETPATNEKLFF
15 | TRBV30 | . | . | CACDTGNTANSPLHF
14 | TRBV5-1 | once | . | CASSLARGDTEAFF
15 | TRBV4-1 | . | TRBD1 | CASSQEGTGNQPQHF
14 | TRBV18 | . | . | CASSQDRRDTEAFF
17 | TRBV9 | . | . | CASSTPRGGLTTDTQYF
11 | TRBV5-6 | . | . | CASSSPGELFF
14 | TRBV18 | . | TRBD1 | CASSLTGDVYGYTF
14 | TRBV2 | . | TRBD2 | CASSLLRGAGELFF
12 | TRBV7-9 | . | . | CASSFSLSPLHF
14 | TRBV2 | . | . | CASSEVKQSMPQHF
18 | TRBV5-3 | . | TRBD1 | CARSLADRGDRCNQPQHF
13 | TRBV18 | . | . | CASSPPGQETQYF
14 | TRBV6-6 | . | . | CASSTGQGLGELFF
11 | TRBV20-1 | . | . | CTDVRATEAFF
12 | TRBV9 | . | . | CASSPGDYGYTF
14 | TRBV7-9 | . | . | CAGPRRGGKGIQYF
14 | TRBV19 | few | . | CASRPGPGSYEQYF
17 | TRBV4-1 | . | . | CASSQDRQEGKISEAFF
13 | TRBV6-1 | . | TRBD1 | CASRKQGANTIYF
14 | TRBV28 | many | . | CASSFPGNGLTLHF
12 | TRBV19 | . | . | CASSQETDTQYF
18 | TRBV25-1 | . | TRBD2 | CASSGPSTSGGSYNEQFF
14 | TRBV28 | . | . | CASPVGAENEKLFF
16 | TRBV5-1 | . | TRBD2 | CASSPSTGGASREQYF
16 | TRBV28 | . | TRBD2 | CASRYSGGPNTGELFF
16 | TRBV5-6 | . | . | CASSFIPGSNTGELFF
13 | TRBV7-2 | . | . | CASSSRGGTEQYF
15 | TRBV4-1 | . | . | CASSQEGFPTDTQYF
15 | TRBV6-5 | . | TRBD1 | CASRARTGWGEKLFF
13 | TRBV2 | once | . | CASSGGLQETQYF
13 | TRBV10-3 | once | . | CAVKTSPPETQYF
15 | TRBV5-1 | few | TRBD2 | CASSLERGGFNEQFF
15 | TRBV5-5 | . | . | CASSPVPGPGDTQYF
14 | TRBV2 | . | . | CASSPQGLDSEAFF
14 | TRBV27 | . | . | CASSLWYSNQPQHF
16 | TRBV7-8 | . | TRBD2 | CASSRRLAGLYNEQFF
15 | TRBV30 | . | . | CAWRAESYSGNTIYF
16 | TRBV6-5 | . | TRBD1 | CASSYLSGTENYGYTF
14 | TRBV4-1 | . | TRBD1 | CASSQDGSGGEQYF
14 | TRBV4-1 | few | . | CASSQAGIRAGYTF
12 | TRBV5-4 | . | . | CASSLLATEQYF
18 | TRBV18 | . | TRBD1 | CASSPPRGPRSYNSPLHF
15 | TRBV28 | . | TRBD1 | CASSSTGQGSYEQYF
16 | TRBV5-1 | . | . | CASSLERNSYNSPLHF
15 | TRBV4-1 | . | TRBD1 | CASSPRQGSVEPQHF
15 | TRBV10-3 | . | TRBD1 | CAISRDRASTDTQYF